This T cell receptor beta chain was sequenced during a study of blood T cell repertoires in COVID-19. The CDR3 has 15 amino acids. Germline V gene data show CDR1 as LGHNA and CDR2 as YSLEER. V was clipped by 4 bases and J by 7 bases, with 14 bases between them. Profiled with immunoSEQ multiplex PCR; TCRdb holds only in-frame clones, not every one. This table has about 210,000 clones, around 84% appearing once. Clinical histories supplied by participants themselves formed the basis of cohort assignment. Within 2 weeks of study entry, exposed participants had contacted a PCR-confirmed or clinician-diagnosed COVID-19 case.

The J gene is TRBJ1-6, the V gene TRBV4-3, with a possible D match to TRBD1 (6 bases). Sequencing was done on a sample of PBMCs or T cells enriched from blood (not recorded which). The sequence was collected from a woman in her 30s who had been exposed to COVID-19. DNA of the CDR3: TGCGCCAGCAGCCTTTCCGGGACACCAAATTCACCCCTCCACTTT. As protein: CASSLSGTPNSPLHF.